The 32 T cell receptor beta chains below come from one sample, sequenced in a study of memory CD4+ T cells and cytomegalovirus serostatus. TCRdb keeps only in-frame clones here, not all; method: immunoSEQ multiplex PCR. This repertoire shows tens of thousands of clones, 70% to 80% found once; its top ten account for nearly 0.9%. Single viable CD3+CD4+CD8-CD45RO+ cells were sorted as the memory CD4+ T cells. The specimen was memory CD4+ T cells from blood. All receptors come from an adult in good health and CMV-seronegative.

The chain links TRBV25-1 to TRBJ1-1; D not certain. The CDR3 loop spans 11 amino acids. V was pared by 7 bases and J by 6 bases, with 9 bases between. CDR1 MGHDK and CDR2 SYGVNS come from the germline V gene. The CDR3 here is CASTRVPEAFF. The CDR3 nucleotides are TGTGCCAGCACGAGGGTGCCTGAAGCTTTCTTT.

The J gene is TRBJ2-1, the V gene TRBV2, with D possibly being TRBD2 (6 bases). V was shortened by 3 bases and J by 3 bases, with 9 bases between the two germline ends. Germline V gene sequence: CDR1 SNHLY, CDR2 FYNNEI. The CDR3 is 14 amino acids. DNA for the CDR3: TGTGCCAGCAGTGAGAGGGAGGTCTACAATGAGCAGTTCTTC. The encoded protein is CASSEREVYNEQFF.

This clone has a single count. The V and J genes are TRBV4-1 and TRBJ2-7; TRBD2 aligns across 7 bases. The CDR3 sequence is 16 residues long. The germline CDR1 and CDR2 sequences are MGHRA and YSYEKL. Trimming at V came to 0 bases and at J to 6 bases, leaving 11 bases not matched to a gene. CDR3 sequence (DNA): TGCGCCAGCAGCCAAGAGTCTAGCGGAAGATGGGGCGAGCAGTACTTC. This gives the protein CASSQESSGRWGEQYF.

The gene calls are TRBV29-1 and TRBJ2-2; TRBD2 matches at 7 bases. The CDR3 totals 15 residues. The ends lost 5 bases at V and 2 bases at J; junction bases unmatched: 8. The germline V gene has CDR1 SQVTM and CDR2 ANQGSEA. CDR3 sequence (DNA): TGCAGCGTTCGAGGGGCGGGAGTTAACACCGGGGAGCTGTTTTTT. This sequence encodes CSVRGAGVNTGELFF.

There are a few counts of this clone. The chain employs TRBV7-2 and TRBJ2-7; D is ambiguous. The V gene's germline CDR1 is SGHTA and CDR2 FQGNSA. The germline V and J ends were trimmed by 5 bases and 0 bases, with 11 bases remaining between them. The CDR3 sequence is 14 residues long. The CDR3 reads CASSLLDISYEQYF. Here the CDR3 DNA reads TGTGCCAGCAGCCTCCTCGACATCTCCTACGAGCAGTACTTC.

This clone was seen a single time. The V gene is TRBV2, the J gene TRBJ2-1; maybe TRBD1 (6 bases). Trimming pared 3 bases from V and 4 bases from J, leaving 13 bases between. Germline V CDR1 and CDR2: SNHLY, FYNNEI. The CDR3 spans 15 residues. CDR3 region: CASSEGASGYNEQFF. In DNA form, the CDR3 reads TGTGCCAGCAGTGAGGGGGCTTCGGGGTACAATGAGCAGTTCTTC.

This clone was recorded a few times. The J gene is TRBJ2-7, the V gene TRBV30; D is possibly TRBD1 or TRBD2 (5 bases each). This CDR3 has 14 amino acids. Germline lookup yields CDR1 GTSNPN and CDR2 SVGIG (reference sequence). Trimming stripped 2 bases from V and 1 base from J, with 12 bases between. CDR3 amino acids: CAWSSRDGSYEQYF. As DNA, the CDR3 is TGTGCCTGGAGTTCCCGGGACGGATCCTACGAGCAGTACTTC.

The CDR3 spells CASRPVGTDTQYF. CDR3 coding DNA: TGTGCCAGCAGGCCTGTTGGGACAGATACGCAGTATTTT. The V gene is TRBV7-3, the J gene TRBJ2-3; no reliable D call. Germline CDR1 SGHTA, CDR2 FQGTGA. The CDR3 loop spans 13 amino acids. Trimming removed 6 bases from V and 3 bases from J, with 10 bases in between. Using reference TRBV7-3 and TRBJ2-3 for the parts outside the CDR3, the full variable domain is GAGVSQTPSNKVTEKGKYVELRCDPISGHTALYWYRQSLGQGPEFLIYFQGTGAADDSGLPNDRFFAVRPEGSVSTLKIQRTERGDSAVYLCASRPVGTDTQYFGPGTRLTVL.

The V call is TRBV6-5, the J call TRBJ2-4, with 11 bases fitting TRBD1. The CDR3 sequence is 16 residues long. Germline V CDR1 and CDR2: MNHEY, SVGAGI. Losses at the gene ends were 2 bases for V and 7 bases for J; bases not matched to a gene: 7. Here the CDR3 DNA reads TGTGCCAGCAGTTACCTCGGCGGGACAGGGGGGAACATTCAGTACTTC. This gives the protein CASSYLGGTGGNIQYF.

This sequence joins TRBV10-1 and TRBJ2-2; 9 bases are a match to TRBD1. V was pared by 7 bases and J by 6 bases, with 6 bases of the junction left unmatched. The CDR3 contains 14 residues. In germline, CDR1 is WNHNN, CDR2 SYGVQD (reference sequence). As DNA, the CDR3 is TGCGCCAGCAACCGAGGACAGGGGTCCGGGGAGCTGTTTTTT. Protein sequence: CASNRGQGSGELFF.

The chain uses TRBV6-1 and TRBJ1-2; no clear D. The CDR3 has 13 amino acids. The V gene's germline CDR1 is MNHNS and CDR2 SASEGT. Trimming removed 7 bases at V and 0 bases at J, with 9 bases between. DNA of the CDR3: TGTGCCAGCACCATCGGGGCTAACTATGGCTACACCTTC. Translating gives CASTIGANYGYTF.

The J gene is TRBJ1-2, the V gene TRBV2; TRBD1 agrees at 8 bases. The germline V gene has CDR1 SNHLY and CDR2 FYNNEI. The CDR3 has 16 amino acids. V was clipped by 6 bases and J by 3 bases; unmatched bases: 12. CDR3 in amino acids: CASSQRGQGNYYGYTF. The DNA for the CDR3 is TGTGCCAGCAGCCAAAGAGGACAGGGAAATTACTATGGCTACACCTTC.

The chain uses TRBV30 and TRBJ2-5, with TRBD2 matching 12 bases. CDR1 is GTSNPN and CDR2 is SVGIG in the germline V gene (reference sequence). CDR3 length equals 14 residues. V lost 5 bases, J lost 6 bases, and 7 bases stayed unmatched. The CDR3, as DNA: TGTGCCTGGCAGACTAGCGGGAGTGGGCAGACCCAGTACTTC. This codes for CAWQTSGSGQTQYF.

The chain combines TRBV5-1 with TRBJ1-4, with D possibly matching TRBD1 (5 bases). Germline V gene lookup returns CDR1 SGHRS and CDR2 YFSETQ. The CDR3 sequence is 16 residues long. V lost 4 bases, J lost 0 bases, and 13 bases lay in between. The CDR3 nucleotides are TGCGCCAGCAGCCAGCAGGGACGGACAACTAATGAAAAACTGTTTTTT. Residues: CASSQQGRTTNEKLFF.

CDR3 DNA sequence: TGTGCCAGCAGCGAACAGGGGAGGGCTTTCTTT. Residues: CASSEQGRAFF. J is TRBJ1-1 and V is TRBV2, with 7 bases matching TRBD1. The ends lost 6 bases at V and 11 bases at J; junction bases unmatched: 6. CDR1 is SNHLY and CDR2 is FYNNEI in the germline V gene. The CDR3 is 11 amino acids.

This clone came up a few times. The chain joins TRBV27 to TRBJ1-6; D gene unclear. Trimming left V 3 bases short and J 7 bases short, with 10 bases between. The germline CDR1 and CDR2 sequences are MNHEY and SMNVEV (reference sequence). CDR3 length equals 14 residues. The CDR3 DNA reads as TGTGCCAGCAGTTTCCGAGTCAGAAATTCACCCCTCCACTTT. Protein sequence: CASSFRVRNSPLHF.

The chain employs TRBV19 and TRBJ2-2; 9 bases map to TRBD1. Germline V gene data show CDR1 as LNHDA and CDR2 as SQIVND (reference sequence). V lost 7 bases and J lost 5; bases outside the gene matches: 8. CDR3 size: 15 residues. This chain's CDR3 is CASTTGGVGTGELFF. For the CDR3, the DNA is TGTGCCAGTACTACAGGGGGCGTCGGAACCGGGGAGCTGTTTTTT.

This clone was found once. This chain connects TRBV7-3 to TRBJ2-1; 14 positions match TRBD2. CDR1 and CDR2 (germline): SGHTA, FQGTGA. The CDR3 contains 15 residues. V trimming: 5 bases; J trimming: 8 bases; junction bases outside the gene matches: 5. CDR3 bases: TGTGCCAGCAGCCTCGGGACTAGCGGGAGCTATGAGCAGTTCTTC. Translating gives CASSLGTSGSYEQFF.

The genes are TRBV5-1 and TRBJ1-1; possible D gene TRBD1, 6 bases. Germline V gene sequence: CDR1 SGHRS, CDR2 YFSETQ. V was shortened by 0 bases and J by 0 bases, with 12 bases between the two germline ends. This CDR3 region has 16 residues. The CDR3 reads CASSLEPTGLNTEAFF. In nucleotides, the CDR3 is TGCGCCAGCAGCTTGGAACCCACAGGGTTGAACACTGAAGCTTTCTTT.

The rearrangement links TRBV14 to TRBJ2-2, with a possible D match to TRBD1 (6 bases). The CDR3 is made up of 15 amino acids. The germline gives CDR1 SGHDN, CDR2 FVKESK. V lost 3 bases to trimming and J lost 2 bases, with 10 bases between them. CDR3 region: CASSQGTYNTGELFF. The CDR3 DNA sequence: TGTGCCAGCAGCCAGGGGACATATAACACCGGGGAGCTGTTTTTT. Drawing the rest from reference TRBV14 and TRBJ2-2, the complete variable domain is EAGVTQFPSHSVIEKGQTVTLRCDPISGHDNLYWYRRVMGKEIKFLLHFVKESKQDESGMPNNRFLAERTGGTYSTLKVQPAELEDSGVYFCASSQGTYNTGELFFGEGSRLTVL.

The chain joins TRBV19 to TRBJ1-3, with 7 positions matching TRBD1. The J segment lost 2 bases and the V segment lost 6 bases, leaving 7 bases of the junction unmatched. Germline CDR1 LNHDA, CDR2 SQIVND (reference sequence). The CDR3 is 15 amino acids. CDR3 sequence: CASSDLGQPGNTIYF. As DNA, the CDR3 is TGTGCCAGTAGCGACTTGGGACAGCCTGGAAACACCATATATTTT.

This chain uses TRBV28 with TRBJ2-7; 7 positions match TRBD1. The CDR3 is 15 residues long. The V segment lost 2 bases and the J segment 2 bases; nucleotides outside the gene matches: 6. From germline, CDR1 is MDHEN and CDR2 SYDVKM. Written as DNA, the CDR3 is TGTGCCAGCAGTTTAATGCGGCAGGGGGCCTACGAGCAGTACTTC. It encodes CASSLMRQGAYEQYF. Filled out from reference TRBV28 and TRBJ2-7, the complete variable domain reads DVKVTQSSRYLVKRTGEKVFLECVQDMDHENMFWYRQDPGLGLRLIYFSYDVKMKEKGDIPEGYSVSREKKERFSLILESASTNQTSMYLCASSLMRQGAYEQYFGPGTRLTVT.

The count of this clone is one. The CDR3 sequence: CASSLGKNIQYF. CDR3 sequence (DNA): TGCGCCAGCAGCCTCGGAAAAAACATTCAGTACTTC. The V call is TRBV10-2, the J call TRBJ2-4; D is uncertain. This CDR3 has 12 amino acids. The V end lost 6 bases, the J end lost 4 bases, and 7 bases lay between the germline ends. Germline CDR1 reads WSHSY; CDR2 reads SAAADI.

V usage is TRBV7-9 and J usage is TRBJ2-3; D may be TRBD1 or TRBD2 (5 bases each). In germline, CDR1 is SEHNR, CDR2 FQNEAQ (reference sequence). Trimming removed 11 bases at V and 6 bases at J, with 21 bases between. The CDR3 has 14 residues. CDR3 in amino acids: CAGSGTSKQDTQYF. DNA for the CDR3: TGTGCCGGGTCCGGGACCTCAAAGCAGGATACGCAGTATTTT.

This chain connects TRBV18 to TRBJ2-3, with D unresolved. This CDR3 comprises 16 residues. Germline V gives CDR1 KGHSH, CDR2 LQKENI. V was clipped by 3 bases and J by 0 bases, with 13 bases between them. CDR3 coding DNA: TGTGCCAGCTCACCTTACGGACGAGCTAGCACAGATACGCAGTATTTT. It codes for CASSPYGRASTDTQYF.

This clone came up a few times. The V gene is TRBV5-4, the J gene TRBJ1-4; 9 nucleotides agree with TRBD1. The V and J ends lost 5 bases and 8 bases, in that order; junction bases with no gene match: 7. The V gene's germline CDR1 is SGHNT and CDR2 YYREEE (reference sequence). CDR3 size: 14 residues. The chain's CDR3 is CASSLQGASEKLFF. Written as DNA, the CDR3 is TGTGCCAGCAGTTTACAGGGGGCATCAGAAAAACTGTTTTTT.

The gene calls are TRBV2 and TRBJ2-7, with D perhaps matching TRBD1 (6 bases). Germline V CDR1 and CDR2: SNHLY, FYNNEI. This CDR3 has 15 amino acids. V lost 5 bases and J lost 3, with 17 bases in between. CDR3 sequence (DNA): TGTGCCAGCAGTAAACGGACAGACGTTATCTACGAGCAGTACTTC. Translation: CASSKRTDVIYEQYF. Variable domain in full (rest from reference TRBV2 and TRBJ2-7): EPEVTQTPSHQVTQMGQEVILRCVPISNHLYFYWYRQILGQKVEFLVSFYNNEISEKSEIFDDQFSVERPDGSNFTLKIRSTKLEDSAMYFCASSKRTDVIYEQYFGPGTRLTVT.

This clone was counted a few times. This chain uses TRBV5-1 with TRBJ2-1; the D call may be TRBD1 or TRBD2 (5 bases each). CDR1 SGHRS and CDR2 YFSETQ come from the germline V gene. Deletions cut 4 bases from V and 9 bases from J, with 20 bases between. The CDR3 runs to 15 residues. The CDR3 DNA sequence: TGCGCCAGCAGCCCACCCGGGACGGCTTTGGGTGAGCAGTTCTTC. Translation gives CASSPPGTALGEQFF.

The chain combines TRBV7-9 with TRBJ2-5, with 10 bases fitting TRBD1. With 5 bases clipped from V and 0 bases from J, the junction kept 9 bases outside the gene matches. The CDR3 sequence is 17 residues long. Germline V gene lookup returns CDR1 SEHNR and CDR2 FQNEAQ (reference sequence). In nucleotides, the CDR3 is TGTGCCAGCAGCCCCCTACCGGGGACAGGGGACCAAGAGACCCAGTACTTC. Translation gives CASSPLPGTGDQETQYF.

The CDR3 loop is CASSLRQGNTEAFF. The CDR3 DNA follows: TGTGCCAGCAGCTTACGACAGGGAAACACTGAAGCTTTCTTT. The chain joins TRBV7-2 to TRBJ1-1; 7 nucleotides agree with TRBD1. CDR1 and CDR2 (germline): SGHTA, FQGNSA. This CDR3 is 14 amino acids long. After removal of 2 bases from V and 2 bases from J, the junction contained 2 bases not matched to a gene.

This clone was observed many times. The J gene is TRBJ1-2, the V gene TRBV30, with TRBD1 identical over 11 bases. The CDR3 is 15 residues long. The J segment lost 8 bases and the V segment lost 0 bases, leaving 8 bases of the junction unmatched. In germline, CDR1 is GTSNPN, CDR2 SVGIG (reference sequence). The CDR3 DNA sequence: TGTGCCTGGAGTGTACCTGGACAGGGGGCAGGAGGCTACACCTTC. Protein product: CAWSVPGQGAGGYTF.

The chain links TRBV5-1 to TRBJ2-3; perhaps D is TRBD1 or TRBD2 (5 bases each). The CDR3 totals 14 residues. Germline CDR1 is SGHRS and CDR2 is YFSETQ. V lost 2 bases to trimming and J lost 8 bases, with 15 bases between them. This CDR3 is CASSFSDSGRTQYF. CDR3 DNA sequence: TGCGCCAGCAGCTTCTCCGACTCGGGGCGTACGCAGTATTTT.